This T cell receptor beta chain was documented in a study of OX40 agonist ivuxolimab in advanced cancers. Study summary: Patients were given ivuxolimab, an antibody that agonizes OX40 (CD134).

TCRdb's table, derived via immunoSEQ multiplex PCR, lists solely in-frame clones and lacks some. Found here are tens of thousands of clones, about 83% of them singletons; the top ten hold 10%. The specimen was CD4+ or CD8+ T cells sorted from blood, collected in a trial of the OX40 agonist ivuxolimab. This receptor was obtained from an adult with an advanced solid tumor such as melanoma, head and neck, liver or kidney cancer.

The CDR3 DNA reads TGTGCCACCAGTGATGAATTGGACAGGCCTAGGACCTTC. This translates into CATSDELDRPRTF. The chain links TRBV15 to TRBJ1-2; 7 bases agree with TRBD1. This CDR3 region has 13 residues. J gave up 14 bases and V 6 bases, and 15 bases lay outside the gene matches. Germline V lookup: CDR1 LNHNV, CDR2 YYDKDF (reference sequence).